This TCR beta chain stems from a study of T cell repertoires in cytomegalovirus infection. TCRdb re-called the reads with MiXCR, one entry per CDR3 protein. There are about 220,000 distinct CDR3 sequences in the sample; about 39% occur only once, and 55% to 60% lies in the top ten. The study, taken as a whole, reports: HLA-C-restricted CMV-specific TCR beta clonotypes were dominant in the ex vivo response.

V was shortened by 7 bases and J by 4 bases, with 14 bases between the two germline ends. From germline, CDR1 is LNHDA and CDR2 SQIVND (reference sequence). This CDR3 comprises 15 residues. With regard to this clonotype: Its antigen is as yet unknown.

The sequencing used CD8+ T cells from cultured PBMCs, collected from culture after CMV antigen stimulation. This chain links TRBV19 with TRBJ1-6, with D unresolved. The clonotype comes from a human donor in good health (CMV status not recorded). Some clones in this sample may be carry-over from other donors' samples. The CDR3 is CASTPAEGYNSPLHF. CDR3 coding DNA: TGTGCCAGTACCCCCGCGGAGGGATATAATTCACCCCTCCACTTT.